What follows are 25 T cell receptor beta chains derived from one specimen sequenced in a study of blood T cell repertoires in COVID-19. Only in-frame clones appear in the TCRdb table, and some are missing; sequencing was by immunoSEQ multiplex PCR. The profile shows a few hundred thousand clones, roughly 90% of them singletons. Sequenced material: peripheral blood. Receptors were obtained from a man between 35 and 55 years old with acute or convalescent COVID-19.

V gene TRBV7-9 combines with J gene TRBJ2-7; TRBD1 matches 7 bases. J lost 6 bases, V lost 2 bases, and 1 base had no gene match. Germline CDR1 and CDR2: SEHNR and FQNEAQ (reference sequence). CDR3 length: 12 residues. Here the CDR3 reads CASSLPGGEQYF. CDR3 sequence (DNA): TGTGCCAGCAGCTTACCAGGGGGCGAGCAGTACTTC.

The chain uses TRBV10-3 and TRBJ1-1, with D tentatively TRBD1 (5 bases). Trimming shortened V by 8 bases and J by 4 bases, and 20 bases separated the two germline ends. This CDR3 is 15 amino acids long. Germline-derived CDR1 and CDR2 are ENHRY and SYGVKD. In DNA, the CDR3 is TGTGCCATCCGCCAAGCTTTACAGGTCCCCACTGAAGCTTTCTTT. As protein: CAIRQALQVPTEAFF.

The DNA of the CDR3 is TGTGCCAGTCTCTCAGGTAATGAGCAGTTCTTC. Translation gives CASLSGNEQFF. The chain couples TRBV28 to TRBJ2-1, with D unresolved. Germline V lookup: CDR1 MDHEN, CDR2 SYDVKM. This CDR3 spans 11 amino acids. The germline V and J ends were trimmed by 9 bases and 7 bases, with 10 bases remaining between them. The full variable domain, with the rest looked up from reference TRBV28 and TRBJ2-1, is DVKVTQSSRYLVKRTGEKVFLECVQDMDHENMFWYRQDPGLGLRLIYFSYDVKMKEKGDIPEGYSVSREKKERFSLILESASTNQTSMYLCASLSGNEQFFGPGTRLTVL.

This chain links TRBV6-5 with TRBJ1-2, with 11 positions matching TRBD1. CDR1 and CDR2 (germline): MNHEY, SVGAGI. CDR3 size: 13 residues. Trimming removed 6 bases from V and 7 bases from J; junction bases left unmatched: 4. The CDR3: CASRDRGLVGYTF. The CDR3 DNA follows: TGTGCCAGCAGGGACAGGGGGCTAGTTGGCTACACCTTC.

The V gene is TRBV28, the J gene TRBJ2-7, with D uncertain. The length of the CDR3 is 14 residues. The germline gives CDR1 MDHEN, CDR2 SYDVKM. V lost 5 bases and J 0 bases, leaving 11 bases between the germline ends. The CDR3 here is CASSIDFDSYEQYF. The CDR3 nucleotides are TGTGCCAGCAGTATCGACTTCGACTCCTACGAGCAGTACTTC.

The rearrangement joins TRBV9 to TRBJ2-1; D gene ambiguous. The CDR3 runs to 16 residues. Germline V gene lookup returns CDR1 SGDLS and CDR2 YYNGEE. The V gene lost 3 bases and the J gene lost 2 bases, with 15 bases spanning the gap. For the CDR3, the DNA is TGTGCCAGCAGCGGAGGAAGCCCCACCCCCTACAATGAGCAGTTCTTC. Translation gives CASSGGSPTPYNEQFF.

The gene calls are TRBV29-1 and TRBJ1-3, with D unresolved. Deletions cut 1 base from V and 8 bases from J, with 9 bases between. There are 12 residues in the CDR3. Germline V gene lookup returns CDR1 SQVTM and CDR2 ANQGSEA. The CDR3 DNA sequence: TGCAGCGTTGAAGGGGTCGGAGACACCATATATTTT. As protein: CSVEGVGDTIYF.

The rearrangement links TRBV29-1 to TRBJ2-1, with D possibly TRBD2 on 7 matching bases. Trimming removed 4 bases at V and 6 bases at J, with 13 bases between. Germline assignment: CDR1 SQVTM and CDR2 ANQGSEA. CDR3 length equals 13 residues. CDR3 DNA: TGCAGCGTTGGGGGGGGGCTCGGCAATGAGCAGTTCTTC. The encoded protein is CSVGGGLGNEQFF.

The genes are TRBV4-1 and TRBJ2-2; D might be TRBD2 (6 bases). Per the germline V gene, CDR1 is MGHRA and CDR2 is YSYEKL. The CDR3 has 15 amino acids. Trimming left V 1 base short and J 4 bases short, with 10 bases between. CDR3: CASSQVSGLTGELFF. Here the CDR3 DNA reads TGCGCCAGCAGCCAAGTTAGCGGCCTCACCGGGGAGCTGTTTTTT.

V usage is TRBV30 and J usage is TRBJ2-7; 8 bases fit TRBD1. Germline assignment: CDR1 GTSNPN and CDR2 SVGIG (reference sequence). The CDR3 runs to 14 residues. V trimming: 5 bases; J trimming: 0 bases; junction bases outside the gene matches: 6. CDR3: CAWGLGTGSYEQYF. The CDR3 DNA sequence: TGTGCCTGGGGCCTAGGGACAGGCTCCTACGAGCAGTACTTC. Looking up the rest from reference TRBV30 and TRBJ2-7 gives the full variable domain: SQTIHQWPATLVQPVGSPLSLECTVEGTSNPNLYWYRQAAGRGLQLLFYSVGIGQISSEVPQNLSASRPQDRQFILSSKKLLLSDSGFYLCAWGLGTGSYEQYFGPGTRLTVT.

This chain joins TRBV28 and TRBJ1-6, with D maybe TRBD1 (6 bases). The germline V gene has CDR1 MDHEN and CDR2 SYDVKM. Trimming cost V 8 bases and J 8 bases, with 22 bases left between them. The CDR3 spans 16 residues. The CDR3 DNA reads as TGTGCCAGCTCGAGGGGGAAGCCGCGAACTTATTCACCCCTCCACTTT. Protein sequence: CASSRGKPRTYSPLHF.

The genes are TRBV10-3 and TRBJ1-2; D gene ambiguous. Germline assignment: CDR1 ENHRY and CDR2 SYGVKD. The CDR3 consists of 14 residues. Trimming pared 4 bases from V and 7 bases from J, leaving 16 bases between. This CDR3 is CAISVQAGESGYTF. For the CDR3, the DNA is TGTGCCATCAGTGTTCAGGCCGGGGAAAGTGGCTACACCTTC.

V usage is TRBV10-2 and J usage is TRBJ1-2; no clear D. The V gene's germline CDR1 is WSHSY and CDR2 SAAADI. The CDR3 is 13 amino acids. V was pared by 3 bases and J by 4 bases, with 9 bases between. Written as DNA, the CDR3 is TGCGCCAGCAGTGAAGGGAGCTTCTATGGCTACACCTTC. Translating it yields CASSEGSFYGYTF.

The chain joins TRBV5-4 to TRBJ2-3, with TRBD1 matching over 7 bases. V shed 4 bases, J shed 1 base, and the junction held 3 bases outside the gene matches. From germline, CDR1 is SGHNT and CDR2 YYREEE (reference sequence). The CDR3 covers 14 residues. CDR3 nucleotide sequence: TGTGCCAGCAGCCCCCAGGGGGGCACAGATACGCAGTATTTT. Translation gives CASSPQGGTDTQYF.

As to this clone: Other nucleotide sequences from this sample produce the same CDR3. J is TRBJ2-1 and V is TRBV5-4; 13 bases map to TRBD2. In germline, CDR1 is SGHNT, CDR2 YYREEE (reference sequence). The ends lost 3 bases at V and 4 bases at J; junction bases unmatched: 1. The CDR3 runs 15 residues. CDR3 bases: TGTGCCAGCAGCTCGACTAGCGGGGGGTACAATGAGCAGTTCTTC. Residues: CASSSTSGGYNEQFF.

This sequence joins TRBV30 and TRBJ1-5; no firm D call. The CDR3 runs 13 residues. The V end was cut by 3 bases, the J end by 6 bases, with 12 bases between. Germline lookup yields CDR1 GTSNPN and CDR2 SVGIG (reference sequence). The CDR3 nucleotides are TGTGCCTGGAGCCCCAGTCCCAGTCAGCCCCAGCATTTT. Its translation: CAWSPSPSQPQHF.

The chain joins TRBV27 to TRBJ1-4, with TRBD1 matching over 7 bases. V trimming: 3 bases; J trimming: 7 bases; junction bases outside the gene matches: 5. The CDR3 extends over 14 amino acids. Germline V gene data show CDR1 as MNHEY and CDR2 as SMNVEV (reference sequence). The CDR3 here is CASSFDRAGEKLFF. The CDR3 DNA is TGTGCCAGCAGTTTTGACAGGGCGGGTGAAAAACTGTTTTTT.

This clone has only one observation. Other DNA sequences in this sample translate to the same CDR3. The CDR3 nucleotides are TGTGCCAGCAGCCCCTCGTACGAGCAGTACTTC. This sequence encodes CASSPSYEQYF. The chain carries TRBV12-3 or TRBV12-4 and TRBJ2-7; no firm D call. The ends were cut back, 6 bases at V and 4 bases at J, with 7 bases in the middle. The CDR3 has 11 residues.

CDR3 in amino acids: CASSYLLNYGYTF. CDR3 in DNA: TGTGCCAGCAGTTATTTACTCAACTATGGCTACACCTTC. The chain couples TRBV6-5 to TRBJ1-2; D remains ambiguous. The length of the CDR3 is 13 residues. Trimming removed 3 bases at V and 2 bases at J, with 7 bases between. CDR1 and CDR2 from the germline V gene are MNHEY and SVGAGI.

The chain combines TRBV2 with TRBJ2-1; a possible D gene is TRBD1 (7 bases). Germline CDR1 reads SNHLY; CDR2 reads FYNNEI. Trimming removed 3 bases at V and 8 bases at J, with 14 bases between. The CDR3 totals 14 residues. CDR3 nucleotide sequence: TGTGCCAGCAGTGATGGAGGGGGCATCGATGAGCAGTTCTTC. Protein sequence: CASSDGGGIDEQFF.

CDR3 sequence: CASSPRQGARRNEQFF. As DNA, the CDR3 is TGTGCCAGCAGTCCCCGACAGGGGGCCAGAAGGAATGAGCAGTTCTTC. The genes are TRBV27 and TRBJ2-1; the match to TRBD1 covers 10 bases. Germline V CDR1 and CDR2: MNHEY, SMNVEV (reference sequence). V dropped 5 bases and J dropped 7; count of bases not matched to a gene: 11. This CDR3 contains 16 residues.

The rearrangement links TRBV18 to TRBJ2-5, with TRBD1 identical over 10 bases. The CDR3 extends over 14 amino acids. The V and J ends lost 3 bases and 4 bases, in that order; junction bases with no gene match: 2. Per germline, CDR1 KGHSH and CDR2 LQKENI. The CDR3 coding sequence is TGTGCCAGCTCACCCGGGACAGGGGTAGAGACCCAGTACTTC. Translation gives CASSPGTGVETQYF.

In nucleotides, the CDR3 is TGTGCCAGCAGCCCGCGTCTAGCAGCTGGAAACACCATATATTTT. It is translated as CASSPRLAAGNTIYF. The J gene is TRBJ1-3, the V gene TRBV9; D not resolved. The germline CDR1 and CDR2 sequences are SGDLS and YYNGEE. Deletions cut 4 bases from V and 2 bases from J, with 13 bases between. This CDR3 contains 15 residues.

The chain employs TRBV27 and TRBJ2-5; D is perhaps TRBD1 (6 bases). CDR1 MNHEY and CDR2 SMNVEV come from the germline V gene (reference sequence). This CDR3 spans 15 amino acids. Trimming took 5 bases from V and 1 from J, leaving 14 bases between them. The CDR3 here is CASSQRTDLQETQYF. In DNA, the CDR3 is TGTGCCAGCAGTCAAAGGACAGACCTCCAAGAGACCCAGTACTTC.

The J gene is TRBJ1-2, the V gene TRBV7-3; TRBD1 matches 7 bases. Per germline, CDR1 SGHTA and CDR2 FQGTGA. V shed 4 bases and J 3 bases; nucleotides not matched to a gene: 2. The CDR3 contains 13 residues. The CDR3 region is CASSYTGDYGYTF. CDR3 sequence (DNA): TGTGCCAGCAGCTACACAGGGGACTATGGCTACACCTTC.